The entry below describes one T cell receptor beta chain. Its antigen remains unidentified. Profiled with immunoSEQ multiplex PCR; TCRdb holds only in-frame clones, not every one. The data show about 2.3 million clones, 80% to 95% seen once. This entry is derived from a study of shared clonotypes between healthy human individuals. General study points: Rarefaction exposed incomplete sorted-subset sequencing despite large depth. Among several donors, approximately 4.6% of naive CD4 clonotypes were found in common.

CDR3 length equals 14 residues. The germline V gene has CDR1 SGHTA and CDR2 FQGNSA. With V trimmed by 3 bases and J by 8 bases, 5 bases remained unmatched. Sequenced: naive CD4+ T cells from PBMCs. Subset in this sample: CD45RA+ positively selected. The chain carries TRBV7-2 and TRBJ1-4; 8 bases map to TRBD1. The sequence came from a man younger than 35 in good health. Some clones in this sample may be carry-over from other donors' samples. In nucleotides, the CDR3 is TGTGCCAGCAGCTTTACGACAGGGGTAGAAAAACTGTTTTTT. It is translated as CASSFTTGVEKLFF. Variable domain in full (rest from reference TRBV7-2 and TRBJ1-4): GAGVSQSPSNKVTEKGKDVELRCDPISGHTALYWYRQSLGQGLEFLIYFQGNSAPDKSGLPSDRFSAERTGGSVSTLTIQRTQQEDSAVYLCASSFTTGVEKLFFGSGTQLSVL.